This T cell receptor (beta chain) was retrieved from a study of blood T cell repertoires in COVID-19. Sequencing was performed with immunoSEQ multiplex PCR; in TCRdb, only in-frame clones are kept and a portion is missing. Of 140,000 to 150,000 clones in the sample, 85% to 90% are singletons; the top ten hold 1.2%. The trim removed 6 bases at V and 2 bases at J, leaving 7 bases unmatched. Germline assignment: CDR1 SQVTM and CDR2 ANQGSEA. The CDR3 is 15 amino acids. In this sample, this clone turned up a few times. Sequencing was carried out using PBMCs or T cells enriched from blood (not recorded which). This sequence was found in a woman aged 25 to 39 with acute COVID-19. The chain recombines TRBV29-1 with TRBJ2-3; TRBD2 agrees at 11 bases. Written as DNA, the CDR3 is TGCAGCGTGCTTCTAGCGGGAGGACCCACAGATACGCAGTATTTT. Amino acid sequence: CSVLLAGGPTDTQYF.